This TCR beta chain was recorded in a study of T-cell reconstitution after alpha-beta-depleted transplantation in children. The study's findings and limits: Hyperexpanded clones declined; after one year, newly produced T cells mostly supplied diversity. There were reportedly several hundred expanded graft clones from which alpha-beta T cells came about two months after transplant.

Construction of the TCRbeta library involved unique molecular identifiers. MiXCR, applied by TCRdb to the PCR reads, yields one record per CDR3 protein. Found here are about 300,000 distinct CDR3 sequences, 9.5% to 13% of them singletons; the top ten hold 7% to 9.5%. Trimming took off 3 bases at V and 1 base at J, with 9 bases between the two ends. This CDR3 is 14 amino acids long. Looked up from germline, CDR1 is SGHTA and CDR2 is FQGNSA. This clonotype was picked up many times. Its antigen is unknown. The sample in question was PBMCs, obtained before TCRalphabeta/CD19-depleted stem cell transplant. The chain uses TRBV7-2 and TRBJ1-1; D ambiguous. The source of this sequence is a boy less than two years old with acute myeloid leukemia, due to receive a stem cell transplant. CDR3 sequence: CASSLDPANTEAFF. For the CDR3, the DNA is TGTGCCAGCAGCTTGGACCCGGCGAACACTGAAGCTTTCTTT. The complete variable domain, with remaining parts taken from reference TRBV7-2 and TRBJ1-1, reads GAGVSQSPSNKVTEKGKDVELRCDPISGHTALYWYRQSLGQGLEFLIYFQGNSAPDKSGLPSDRFSAERTGGSVSTLTIQRTQQEDSAVYLCASSLDPANTEAFFGQGTRLTVV.